One and the same sample provided the 17 T cell receptor beta chains below, sequenced in a study of blood T cell repertoires in COVID-19. TCRdb's copy holds only in-frame clones and misses some; the assay was immunoSEQ multiplex PCR. Here the sample spans roughly 160,000 clones, more than 75% being singletons. The sample comprised peripheral blood. The receptors come from a man aged 45-60 years who had recovered from COVID-19.

The J gene is TRBJ1-5, the V gene TRBV4-2, with 10 bases fitting TRBD1. V was clipped by 3 bases and J by 1 base; unmatched bases: 0. CDR3 length: 15 amino acids. CDR1 LGHNA and CDR2 YNFKEQ come from the germline V gene. For the CDR3, the DNA is TGTGCCAGCAGCCAGGACAGGGGGAGCAATCAGCCCCAGCATTTT. Translating it yields CASSQDRGSNQPQHF.

The chain carries TRBV1 and TRBJ2-5; the D call of TRBD2 is as the table states it, not checked on the DNA. TRBV1 is listed as a pseudogene. The CDR3 contains 19 residues. Written as DNA, the CDR3 is TGCACCAGCAGCCAAGCTTCGGTAGCGGGGCCCCCGGGTTCGGAGACCCAGTACTTC. This translates into CTSSQASVAGPPGSETQYF.

The J gene is TRBJ1-1, the V gene TRBV18; 9 bases fit TRBD1. The germline V gene has CDR1 KGHSH and CDR2 LQKENI. V shed 0 bases, J shed 12 bases, and the junction held 2 bases outside the gene matches. This CDR3 has 12 amino acids. CDR3 in DNA: TGTGCCAGCTCACCACCGGACAGGGGCCCTTTCTTT. Its translation: CASSPPDRGPFF.

The CDR3 coding sequence is TGTGCCAGCAGTGATTTCCCACCCGGGGGCTACACCTTC. It translates to CASSDFPPGGYTF. The chain is built from TRBV25-1 and TRBJ1-2; D uncertain. The CDR3 has 13 amino acids. V lost 3 bases to trimming and J lost 8 bases, with 13 bases between them. Germline V gene lookup returns CDR1 MGHDK and CDR2 SYGVNS.

The chain is built from TRBV2 and TRBJ2-7; 8 nucleotides line up with TRBD1. After removal of 6 bases from V and 1 base from J, the junction contained 5 bases not matched to a gene. Per germline, CDR1 SNHLY and CDR2 FYNNEI. The CDR3 extends over 14 amino acids. CDR3 nucleotide sequence: TGTGCCAGCAGGCAGGGGGCGCTATCCTACGAGCAGTACTTC. Translating it yields CASRQGALSYEQYF.

The rearrangement links TRBV25-1 to TRBJ1-2; D may be TRBD1 (5 bases). Germline CDR1 MGHDK, CDR2 SYGVNS. V shed 4 bases and J shed 6 bases, with 12 bases lying between them. This CDR3 has 13 amino acids. The DNA of the CDR3 is TGTGCCAGCAGTGGGCCCCAGGGTCATGGCTACACCTTC. The encoded protein is CASSGPQGHGYTF.

V usage is TRBV7-2 and J usage is TRBJ2-1; 13 positions match TRBD2. This CDR3 is built from 15 residues. The V gene's germline CDR1 is SGHTA and CDR2 FQGNSA. V dropped 5 bases and J dropped 10; count of bases not matched to a gene: 8. The CDR3 protein is CASSALAGGPGEQFF. In nucleotides, the CDR3 is TGTGCCAGCAGCGCACTAGCGGGGGGGCCGGGAGAGCAGTTCTTC.

The chain has TRBV9 and TRBJ2-3; 9 nucleotides match TRBD1. The length of the CDR3 is 16 residues. Per germline, CDR1 SGDLS and CDR2 YYNGEE. The V segment lost 4 bases and the J segment 2 bases; nucleotides outside the gene matches: 8. The CDR3 DNA sequence: TGTGCCAGCAGCCCGCAGAGACAGGGGGTCACAGATACGCAGTATTTT. Its translation: CASSPQRQGVTDTQYF.

The V call is TRBV28, the J call TRBJ1-5; 7 nucleotides align to TRBD1. CDR1 MDHEN and CDR2 SYDVKM come from the germline V gene. This CDR3 comprises 15 residues. Unmatched junction bases numbered 9, after V lost 6 bases and J lost 4 bases. The DNA of the CDR3 is TGTGCCAGCAGGCCATCGGGCAGGGGGAATCAGCCCCAGCATTTT. Protein product: CASRPSGRGNQPQHF.

The rearrangement joins TRBV28 to TRBJ2-1; 9 nucleotides line up with TRBD1. V trimming: 6 bases; J trimming: 2 bases; junction bases outside the gene matches: 2. The CDR3 is 14 amino acids. Germline loops: CDR1 MDHEN, CDR2 SYDVKM. The DNA of the CDR3 is TGTGCCAGCAGACAGGGGGCTGCCTACAATGAGCAGTTCTTC. Its translation: CASRQGAAYNEQFF. Looking up the rest from reference TRBV28 and TRBJ2-1 gives the full variable domain: DVKVTQSSRYLVKRTGEKVFLECVQDMDHENMFWYRQDPGLGLRLIYFSYDVKMKEKGDIPEGYSVSREKKERFSLILESASTNQTSMYLCASRQGAAYNEQFFGPGTRLTVL.

The V and J genes are TRBV20-1 and TRBJ1-1; D ambiguous. The CDR3 covers 11 residues. The ends were cut back, 5 bases at V and 1 base at J, with 5 bases in the middle. CDR1 and CDR2 from the germline V gene are DFQATT and SNEGSKA (reference sequence). The CDR3 DNA follows: TGCAGTGCTGAGGGGAACACTGAAGCTTTCTTT. As protein: CSAEGNTEAFF.

This chain links TRBV9 with TRBJ1-1; 8 bases are a match to TRBD1. V trimming: 2 bases; J trimming: 10 bases; junction bases outside the gene matches: 10. This CDR3 comprises 14 residues. Per germline, CDR1 SGDLS and CDR2 YYNGEE. The CDR3 loop is CASSVSERTGRAFF. DNA of the CDR3: TGTGCCAGCAGCGTTTCCGAGCGGACAGGGCGAGCTTTCTTT.

The chain uses TRBV5-4 and TRBJ1-1, with 8 bases aligning to TRBD1. Germline V gene data show CDR1 as SGHNT and CDR2 as YYREEE (reference sequence). CDR3 length equals 14 residues. Trimming at V came to 0 bases and at J to 4 bases, leaving 2 bases not matched to a gene. CDR3 residues: CASSLVTGGTEAFF. CDR3 in DNA: TGTGCCAGCAGCTTGGTAACAGGGGGCACTGAAGCTTTCTTT.

This clone was detected only a few times. This chain uses TRBV18 with TRBJ1-2; TRBD1 matches 10 bases. Germline loops: CDR1 KGHSH, CDR2 LQKENI. CDR3 length: 15 amino acids. J was trimmed by 4 bases and V by 2 bases; bases with no gene match: 4. The CDR3 DNA reads as TGTGCCAGCTCACCAGGGGGACAGGGGAGCTATGGCTACACCTTC. This sequence encodes CASSPGGQGSYGYTF.

This clone was observed a single time. The chain couples TRBV3-1 (or the pseudogene TRBV3-2) to TRBJ2-7; 7 positions agree with TRBD1. The CDR3 sequence is 14 residues long. Unmatched junction bases numbered 8, after V lost 5 bases and J lost 4 bases. The germline CDR1 and CDR2 sequences are LGHDT and YNNKEL (reference sequence). CDR3 DNA sequence: TGTGCCAGCAGCTACGGACAGGCAACTTACGAGCAGTACTTC. It translates to CASSYGQATYEQYF.

The chain carries TRBV24-1 and TRBJ2-2; 7 bases are shared with TRBD1. CDR1 is KGHDR, CDR2 SFDVKD, per germline. Trimming took 8 bases from V and 2 from J; bases not matched to a gene: 7. CDR3 length: 15 amino acids. CDR3 sequence (DNA): TGTGCCACCATGGCAGGACAGGTCAACACCGGGGAGCTGTTTTTT. Translation gives CATMAGQVNTGELFF.

The chain links TRBV7-3 to TRBJ1-4, with D maybe TRBD1 (5 bases). The V and J ends lost 4 bases and 9 bases respectively, with 12 bases between them. The germline gives CDR1 SGHTA, CDR2 FQGTGA. The CDR3 is made up of 13 amino acids. CDR3 protein: CASSSGVGKKLFF. Here the CDR3 DNA reads TGTGCCAGCAGCTCGGGGGTCGGAAAAAAACTGTTTTTT.